The subject of this entry is one TCR beta chain. Its antigen is not identified. This CDR3 is 16 amino acids long. With V trimmed by 2 bases and J by 0 bases, 3 bases remained unmatched. CDR1 and CDR2 from the germline V gene are MNHNS and SASEGT. Each CDR3 protein gets one entry after TCRdb re-called the reads with MiXCR. This sample has some 920,000 distinct CDR3 sequences, with around 30% found just once. This sample stems from a study of T cell repertoires in cytomegalovirus infection. General study points: The ex vivo response was dominated by HLA-C-restricted CMV-specific TCR beta clonotypes.

The receptor was derived from a human donor in good health (CMV status not recorded). Some clones in this sample may be carry-over from other donors' samples. The genes are TRBV6-1 and TRBJ2-7; 11 nucleotides match TRBD1. The sequencing here drew on cultured CD8+ T cells from PBMCs, taken from culture after CMV antigen stimulation. CDR3 loop: CASSEWGQGGSYEQYV. In DNA, the CDR3 is TGTGCCAGCAGTGAATGGGGACAGGGGGGCTCCTACGAGCAGTACGTC.